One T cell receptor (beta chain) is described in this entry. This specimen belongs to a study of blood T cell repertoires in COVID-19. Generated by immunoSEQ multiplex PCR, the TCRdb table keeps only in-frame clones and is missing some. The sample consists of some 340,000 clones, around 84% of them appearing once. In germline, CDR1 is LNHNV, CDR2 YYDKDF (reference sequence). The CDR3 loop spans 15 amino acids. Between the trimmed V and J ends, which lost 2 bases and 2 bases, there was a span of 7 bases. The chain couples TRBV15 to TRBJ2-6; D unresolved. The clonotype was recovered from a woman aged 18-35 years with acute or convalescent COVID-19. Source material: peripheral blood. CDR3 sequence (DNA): TGTGCCACCAGCAGAAACATCGCTGGGGCCAACGTCCTGACTTTC. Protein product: CATSRNIAGANVLTF.